The entry below gives a single T cell receptor beta chain sequence along with its context. Donors were healthy HIV-negative adults without recent acute infections or vaccinations. Those who donated, Caucasian adults without exception, all lived in Nashville, Tennessee. Division of CD4+ cells produced a CD45RA+ naive subset and a CD45RA-negative memory subset. This specimen comes from a study of shared clonotypes between healthy human individuals. How the authors handled the data: ImmunoSEQ output held junction-only sequences without quality scores, so filtering differed. TCRdb's copy holds only in-frame clones and misses some; the assay was immunoSEQ multiplex PCR. The V and J calls and clone size come from that table; D and trimming were worked out from the DNA. The table has 550,000 to 850,000 clones, 72% seen once. The V end lost 1 base, the J end lost 8 bases, and 17 bases lay between the germline ends. CDR1 is KGHSH and CDR2 is LQKENI in the germline V gene. The CDR3 consists of 15 residues.

The V and J genes are TRBV18 and TRBJ1-2; D perhaps matches TRBD1 (6 bases). The TCR sequence derives from a woman under 40 in good health. Sequenced input: memory CD4+ T cells sorted from blood. Stated subset: CD45RA-negative fraction. CDR3 region: CASSPLPRGRGGYTF. CDR3 DNA sequence: TGTGCCAGCTCACCACTACCCAGGGGCCGAGGCGGCTACACCTTC.